This T cell receptor (beta chain) was obtained from a study of blood T cell repertoires in COVID-19. This clone has only one observation. The sample holds other DNA sequences that translate to the same CDR3. Followed over time, Seattle patients had been enrolled while infection was active. The table came from immunoSEQ multiplex PCR; TCRdb's copy has only in-frame clones and leaves some out. Seen here are approximately 170,000 clones, under 85% observed once, and the top ten hold approximately 7%. The source is an elderly man with COVID-19, enrolled during active disease. Sequencing used peripheral blood.

This CDR3 is CASSQGGAEAFF. The CDR3 DNA reads as TGTGCCAGCAGCCAAGGGGGGGCTGAAGCTTTCTTT. The chain couples TRBV3-1 (or the pseudogene TRBV3-2) to TRBJ1-1; D is possibly TRBD1 (5 bases). This CDR3 has 12 residues. Germline-derived CDR1 and CDR2 are LGHDT and YNNKEL (reference sequence). Trimming shortened V by 1 base and J by 6 bases, and 6 bases separated the two germline ends.